This is a list of T cell receptor beta chains from one sample in a study of cytomegalovirus exposure and HLA in healthy donors. TCRdb's table, derived via immunoSEQ multiplex PCR, lists solely in-frame clones and lacks some. The table lists some 110,000 clones, roughly 80% of them singletons, with 6.5% to 7% in the top ten. Sequencing used PBMCs. These receptors all come from a young man in good health and CMV-seropositive. CDR3s include the opening cysteine and the closing phenylalanine or tryptophan. D genes are given only for firm matches. Expanded clones are given a class, and other clones once, few, many or no size at all.

TGTGCTAGCAGCTTGAACAGGGGAGAGACCCAGTACTTC,CASSLNRGETQYF,-,TRBV7-7,TRBD1,TRBJ2-5
TGCAGTCCAGGGTTTGGGGGCTACACCTTC,CSPGFGGYTF,-,TRBV20-1,-,TRBJ1-2
TGTGCCAGCACCTTACAGGATGAGCGAAACACCATATATTTT,CASTLQDERNTIYF,-,TRBV7-2,-,TRBJ1-3
TGTGCCAGCAGTTACTCGATAAAGCTGGACTATGGCTACACCTTC,CASSYSIKLDYGYTF,-,TRBV6-5,-,TRBJ1-2
TGTGCCAGCAGTTACGGGACTTCACAGCCCCAGCATTTT,CASSYGTSQPQHF,-,TRBV6-5,-,TRBJ1-5
TGTGCCAGCAGTCTGGGCTATGAAGCTTTCTTT,CASSLGYEAFF,-,TRBV2,-,TRBJ1-1
TGTGCCATCAACCAAGCACAGGGGAACTACAATGAGCAGTTCTTC,CAINQAQGNYNEQFF,-,TRBV10-3,TRBD1,TRBJ2-1
TGTGCCAGCAGCGAGAGACAGGGGGCATACGAGCAGTACTTC,CASSERQGAYEQYF,-,TRBV7-2,TRBD1,TRBJ2-7
TGTGCCAGCAGCTTAAGGACAGGTGGCGCGGATACGCAGTATTTT,CASSLRTGGADTQYF,-,TRBV7-3,TRBD1,TRBJ2-3
TGTGCCAGCAGCGCCAATCCGGCAGATACGCAGTATTTT,CASSANPADTQYF,-,TRBV9,-,TRBJ2-3
TGCGCCAGCAGTTCGACCGGGGGCTACGAGCAGTACTTC,CASSSTGGYEQYF,-,TRBV5-1,-,TRBJ2-7
TGTGCCAGCAGTCGGACAGGGGGCGGGGAAGAAAAACTGTTTTTT,CASSRTGGGEEKLFF,few,TRBV6-5,TRBD1,TRBJ1-4
TGTGCCAGCAGCAAGGGACTAGCGGGTAACAATGAGCAGTTCTTC,CASSKGLAGNNEQFF,-,TRBV11-2,TRBD2,TRBJ2-1
TGTGCCAGCAGTTTATTGGAGGCCGGGGAGCTGTTTTTT,CASSLLEAGELFF,-,TRBV28,-,TRBJ2-2
TGTGCCACCAGCAGAGATCTTTTGACTGAAGCTTTCTTT,CATSRDLLTEAFF,few,TRBV15,-,TRBJ1-1
TGCAGCGCTCAAAGTCGGGACAGGGTGAACACTGAAGCTTTCTTT,CSAQSRDRVNTEAFF,-,TRBV29-1,TRBD1,TRBJ1-1
TGCGCCAGCAGCTCACAAAGGGGGGAGACCCAGTACTTC,CASSSQRGETQYF,-,TRBV5-1,-,TRBJ2-5
TGCAGCGTTGCCCAAGCGGGGGGGCCAGAGAATGAGCAGTTCTTC,CSVAQAGGPENEQFF,-,TRBV29-1,TRBD2,TRBJ2-1
TGTGCCAGCAGCTTAGTTGGGCGGGGGAGCACAGATACGCAGTATTTT,CASSLVGRGSTDTQYF,-,TRBV7-2,TRBD2,TRBJ2-3
TGTGCCAGCAGCTTGCAACGGGTTAAGAACACTGAAGCTTTCTTT,CASSLQRVKNTEAFF,-,TRBV7-9,-,TRBJ1-1
TGCGCCAGCAGCTTAAAGGCACCCGGAGGGGACACCATATATTTT,CASSLKAPGGDTIYF,once,TRBV5-1,-,TRBJ1-3
TGTGCCAGCAGCCGCGGACGGGGTGAGACCCAGTACTTC,CASSRGRGETQYF,once,TRBV7-2,-,TRBJ2-5
TGTGCCAGCGGTTCTAGCGGGGGGGCATCAGATACGCAGTATTTT,CASGSSGGASDTQYF,-,TRBV27,TRBD2,TRBJ2-3
TGCGCCAGCAGCTCGAATCCCGGGACAGGGGCCGATGGCTACACCTTC,CASSSNPGTGADGYTF,once,TRBV5-1,TRBD1,TRBJ1-2
TGCGCCAGCAGAAAGACAGGGGAGTCGGCCTACGAGCAGTACTTC,CASRKTGESAYEQYF,-,TRBV5-1,TRBD1,TRBJ2-7
TGCGCCAGCAGCCTCTATCCTAGCGGGTCCTACGAGCAGTACTTC,CASSLYPSGSYEQYF,-,TRBV4-3,TRBD2,TRBJ2-7
TGTGCCAGCAGCGTAGCGGAGGGGCGTCTCGATTCACCCCTCCACTTT,CASSVAEGRLDSPLHF,-,TRBV9,-,TRBJ1-6
TGCGCCAGCAGCTTAAGCCCCAGGGCACTCTCTGGAAACACCATATATTTT,CASSLSPRALSGNTIYF,-,TRBV5-1,-,TRBJ1-3
TGTGCCAGCTCACCACTCTCCAGGGGTGGAGAGACCCAGTACTTC,CASSPLSRGGETQYF,-,TRBV18,-,TRBJ2-5
TGTGCCAGCAGTTTTCTGCGGGATAACACTGAAGCTTTCTTT,CASSFLRDNTEAFF,-,TRBV7-9,-,TRBJ1-1
TGCGCCAGCATTAGTGGTTCTAGCGGGGGGGCAGGTTACAATGAGCAGTTCTTC,CASISGSSGGAGYNEQFF,-,TRBV10-2,TRBD2,TRBJ2-1
TGCGCCAGCAGCCAAGATCTTCGGGGAGGCAATCAGCCCCAGCATTTT,CASSQDLRGGNQPQHF,-,TRBV4-3,-,TRBJ1-5
TGTGCCAGCAGCTTTACAGGGGGCTCGGAGACCCAGTACTTC,CASSFTGGSETQYF,-,TRBV7-6,TRBD1,TRBJ2-5
TGTGCCAGCAGTGAAGCAAGCACCGGGTACGGAAACACCATATATTTT,CASSEASTGYGNTIYF,-,TRBV6-1,-,TRBJ1-3
TGTGCCAGCAGCTTAGGTAGTACAGGAAAGGGCTACACCTTC,CASSLGSTGKGYTF,-,TRBV7-6,-,TRBJ1-2
TGTGCCAGCAGACAACAGGGGGGGGGCTATGGCTACACCTTC,CASRQQGGGYGYTF,-,TRBV2,TRBD1,TRBJ1-2
TGTGCCTCTGACAGGGGACCGAATCAGCCCCAGCATTTT,CASDRGPNQPQHF,few,TRBV30,TRBD1,TRBJ1-5
TGTGCCATTGCGGACAGGCAGAATTCACCCCTCCACTTT,CAIADRQNSPLHF,-,TRBV6-5,TRBD1,TRBJ1-6
TGCGCCAGCAGTCCCAACGAGCAGTACTTC,CASSPNEQYF,once,TRBV23-1,-,TRBJ2-7
TGCGCCAGCAGCCCACGGGGGACCCAGGGAGATACGCAGTATTTT,CASSPRGTQGDTQYF,-,TRBV5-1,-,TRBJ2-3
TGTGCCAGCTCACCACAGGGGGCTAACTATGGCTACACCTTC,CASSPQGANYGYTF,-,TRBV18,-,TRBJ1-2
TGTGCCAGCAGCGACAGCTTAAGGACAACCTACGAGCAGTACTTC,CASSDSLRTTYEQYF,-,TRBV7-6,-,TRBJ2-7
TGCGCCAGCAGCCCTCCGTGGCGGAATAATGAAAAACTGTTTTTT,CASSPPWRNNEKLFF,once,TRBV4-1,-,TRBJ1-4
TGTGCCTGGAGACTGGGAGCGGGGGACTACGAGCAGTACTTC,CAWRLGAGDYEQYF,-,TRBV30,TRBD2,TRBJ2-7
TGTGCCAGCAGCATGACAGTAAGAATTGAAGCTTTCTTT,CASSMTVRIEAFF,-,TRBV11-2,-,TRBJ1-1
TGTGCCAGTAGATCCCCCCCGGGACAGCGGAACACTGAAGCTTTCTTT,CASRSPPGQRNTEAFF,-,TRBV19,TRBD1,TRBJ1-1
TGTGCCGGGGGGTCCGGGACGGCTAGCACAGATACGCAGTATTTT,CAGGSGTASTDTQYF,-,TRBV6-6,-,TRBJ2-3
TGTGCCAGCAGCCGTCGAGGTGGCTACACCTTC,CASSRRGGYTF,-,TRBV7-9,-,TRBJ1-2
TGTGCCAGCGGCGGGACTAGCGAGAAGACCCAGTACTTC,CASGGTSEKTQYF,-,TRBV6-5,TRBD2,TRBJ2-5
TGTGCCTCGACAGAGTGGGGCTTGAACACTGAAGCTTTCTTT,CASTEWGLNTEAFF,-,TRBV6-6,-,TRBJ1-1
TGTGCCAGCAGTGGAGAGACGCGGGGCTACACCTTC,CASSGETRGYTF,few,TRBV6-1,-,TRBJ1-2
TGCGCCAGCAGCTTGTATTGGGAAACCAGAGGGTCCTACGAGCAGTACTTC,CASSLYWETRGSYEQYF,-,TRBV5-1,-,TRBJ2-7
TGCAGCGTTGTGGAGTTCGGCGAGCAGTACTTC,CSVVEFGEQYF,few,TRBV29-1,-,TRBJ2-7